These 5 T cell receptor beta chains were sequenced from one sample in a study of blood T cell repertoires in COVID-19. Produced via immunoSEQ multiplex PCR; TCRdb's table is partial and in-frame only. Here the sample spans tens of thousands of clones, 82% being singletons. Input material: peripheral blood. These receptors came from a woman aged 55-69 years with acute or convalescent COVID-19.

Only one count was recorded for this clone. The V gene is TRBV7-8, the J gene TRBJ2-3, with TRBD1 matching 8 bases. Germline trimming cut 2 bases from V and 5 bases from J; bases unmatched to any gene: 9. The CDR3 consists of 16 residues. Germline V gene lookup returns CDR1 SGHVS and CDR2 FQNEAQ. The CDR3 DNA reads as TGTGCCAGCAGCTTATTGTCGCAGGGGGCCGGAGATACGCAGTATTTT. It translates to CASSLLSQGAGDTQYF.

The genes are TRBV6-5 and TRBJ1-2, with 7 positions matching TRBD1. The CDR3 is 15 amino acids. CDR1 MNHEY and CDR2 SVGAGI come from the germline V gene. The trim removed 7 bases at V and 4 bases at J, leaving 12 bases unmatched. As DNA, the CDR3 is TGTGCCAGCATCCTCAATACAGGGGTCGCCTATGGCTACACCTTC. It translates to CASILNTGVAYGYTF.

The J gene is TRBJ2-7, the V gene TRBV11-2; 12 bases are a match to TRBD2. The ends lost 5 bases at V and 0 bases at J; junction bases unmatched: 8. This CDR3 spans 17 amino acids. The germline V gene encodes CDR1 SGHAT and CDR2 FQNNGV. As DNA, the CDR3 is TGTGCCAGCAGCCTCAGGACTAGCGGGGTGAGCTCCTACGAGCAGTACTTC. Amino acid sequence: CASSLRTSGVSSYEQYF. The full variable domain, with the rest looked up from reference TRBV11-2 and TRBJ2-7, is EAGVAQSPRYKIIEKRQSVAFWCNPISGHATLYWYQQILGQGPKLLIQFQNNGVVDDSQLPKDRFSAERLKGVDSTLKIQPAKLEDSAVYLCASSLRTSGVSSYEQYFGPGTRLTVT.

The DNA for the CDR3 is TGTGCTAGTGGTTTGGTACGAATTGGCGGTAGGCGACTTCAACACAATGAGCAGTTCTTC. Its protein product is CASGLVRIGGRRLQHNEQFF. The gene calls are TRBV12-5 and TRBJ2-1; D uncertain. The CDR3 runs 20 residues. Per the germline V gene, CDR1 is LGHNT and CDR2 is FRNRAP. V dropped 0 bases and J dropped 5 bases, with 26 bases sitting between them.

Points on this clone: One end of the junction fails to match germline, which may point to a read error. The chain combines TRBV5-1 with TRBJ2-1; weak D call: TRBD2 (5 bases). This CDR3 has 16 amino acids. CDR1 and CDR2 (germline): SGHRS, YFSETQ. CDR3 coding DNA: TGCGCCAGCCGCTTCTCTTTACTAGTATATGGGTCGGAGCAGTTCTTC. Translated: CASRFSLLVYGSEQFF. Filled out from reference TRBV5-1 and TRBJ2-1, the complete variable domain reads KAGVTQTPRYLIKTRGQQVTLSCSPISGHRSVSWYQQTPGQGLQFLFEYFSETQRNKGNFPGRFSGRQFSNSRSEMNVSTLELGDSALYLCASRFSLLVYGSEQFFGPGTRLTVL.